This T cell receptor beta chain was obtained from a study of T cells after yellow fever vaccination. Whole-study results and caveats: Booster samples showed a return of most primary-vaccination clones (around 96% CD4, around 88% CD8).

This CDR3 region has 14 residues. V shed 7 bases and J 5 bases; nucleotides not matched to a gene: 10. Germline V gene data show CDR1 as SGHRS and CDR2 as YFSETQ. In regard to this clonotype: Its target is unknown.

TCRdb called the 5' RACE reads again in MiXCR, with one record for every CDR3 protein. Of 150,000 to 200,000 distinct CDR3 sequences listed, approximately 10% were seen once; the top ten hold roughly a third. The source of this sequence is a man aged 18 to 29 who received the YFV17D yellow fever vaccine. The genes are TRBV5-1 and TRBJ2-3; TRBD1 agrees at 7 bases. Sequencing was performed on CD8+ T cells sorted from PBMCs, taken 45 days after the yellow fever booster vaccination. This chain's CDR3 is CASASETGLDTQYF. The CDR3 DNA follows: TGCGCCAGCGCTTCGGAGACAGGGTTAGATACGCAGTATTTT.